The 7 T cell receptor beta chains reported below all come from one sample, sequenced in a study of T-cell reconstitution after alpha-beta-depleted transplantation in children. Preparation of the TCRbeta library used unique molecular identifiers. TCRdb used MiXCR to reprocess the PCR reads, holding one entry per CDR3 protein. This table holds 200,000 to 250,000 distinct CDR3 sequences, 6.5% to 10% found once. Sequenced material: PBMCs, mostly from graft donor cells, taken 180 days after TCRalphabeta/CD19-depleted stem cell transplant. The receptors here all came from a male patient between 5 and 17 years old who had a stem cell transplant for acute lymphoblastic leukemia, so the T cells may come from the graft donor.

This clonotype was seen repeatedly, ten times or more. CDR3 sequence: CASSVEGTGSYNEQFF. The CDR3 coding sequence is TGTGCCAGCAGCGTAGAGGGGACAGGCTCCTACAATGAGCAGTTCTTC. The rearrangement joins TRBV9 to TRBJ2-1, with TRBD1 matching 8 bases. This CDR3 comprises 16 residues. Per germline, CDR1 SGDLS and CDR2 YYNGEE. V shed 0 bases and J 0 bases; nucleotides not matched to a gene: 2. The full variable domain, rest sourced from reference TRBV9 and TRBJ2-1, is DSGVTQTPKHLITATGQRVTLRCSPRSGDLSVYWYQQSLDQGLQFLIQYYNGEERAKGNILERFSAQQFPDLHSELNLSSLELGDSALYFCASSVEGTGSYNEQFFGPGTRLTVL.

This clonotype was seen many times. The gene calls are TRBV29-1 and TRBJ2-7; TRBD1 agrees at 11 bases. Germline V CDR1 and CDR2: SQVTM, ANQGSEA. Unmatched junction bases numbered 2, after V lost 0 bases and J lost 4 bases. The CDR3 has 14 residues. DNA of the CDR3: TGCAGCGTTGAAGAGGGGACAGGGGGGTACGAGCAGTACTTC. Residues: CSVEEGTGGYEQYF.

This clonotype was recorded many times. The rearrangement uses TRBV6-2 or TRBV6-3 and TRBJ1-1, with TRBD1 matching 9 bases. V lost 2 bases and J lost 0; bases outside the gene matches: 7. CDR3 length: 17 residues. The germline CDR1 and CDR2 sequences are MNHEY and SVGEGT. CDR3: CASSYRTGEPLNTEAFF. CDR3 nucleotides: TGTGCCAGCAGTTACCGGACAGGGGAACCTCTGAACACTGAAGCTTTCTTT.

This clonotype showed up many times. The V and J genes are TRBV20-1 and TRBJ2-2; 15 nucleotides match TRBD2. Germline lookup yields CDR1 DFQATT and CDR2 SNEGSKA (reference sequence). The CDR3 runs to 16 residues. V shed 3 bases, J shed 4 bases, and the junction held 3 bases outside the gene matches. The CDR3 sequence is CSASRTSGRGTGELFF. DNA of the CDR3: TGCAGTGCTAGCCGGACTAGCGGGAGGGGCACCGGGGAGCTGTTTTTT.

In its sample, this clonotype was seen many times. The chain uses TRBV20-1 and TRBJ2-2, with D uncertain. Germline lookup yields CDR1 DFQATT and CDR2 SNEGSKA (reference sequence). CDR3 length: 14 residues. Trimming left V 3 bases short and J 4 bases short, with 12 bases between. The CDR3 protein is CSASPAGPTGELFF. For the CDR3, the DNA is TGCAGTGCTAGCCCGGCCGGGCCCACCGGGGAGCTGTTTTTT.

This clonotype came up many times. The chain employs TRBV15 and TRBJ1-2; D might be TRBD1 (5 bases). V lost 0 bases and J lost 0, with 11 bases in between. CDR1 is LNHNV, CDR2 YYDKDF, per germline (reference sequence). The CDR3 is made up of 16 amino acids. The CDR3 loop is CATSRDPREANYGYTF. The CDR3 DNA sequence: TGTGCCACCAGCAGAGATCCCAGGGAAGCTAACTATGGCTACACCTTC.

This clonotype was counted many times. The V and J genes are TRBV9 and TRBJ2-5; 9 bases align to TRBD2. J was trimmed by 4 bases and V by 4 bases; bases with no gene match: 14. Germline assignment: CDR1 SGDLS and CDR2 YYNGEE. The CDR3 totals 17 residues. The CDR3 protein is CASSHPYGRGGGETQYF. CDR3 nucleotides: TGTGCCAGCAGCCATCCCTACGGGCGGGGGGGAGGAGAGACCCAGTACTTC.